These 22 T cell receptor beta chains came from one sample sequenced in a study of blood T cell repertoires in COVID-19 (dated by TCRdb to 2020 to 2021). The library was made by the immunoSEQ multiplex PCR assay. Imported from immuneACCESS, the table was reduced by TCRdb to in-frame sequences with V and J called. These copies leave out some clones; in studies compared against another copy, an unresolved V gene accounts for under half, and the cause of the remainder is not known. The sample table contains approximately 210,000 clones; only one count was recorded for about 85% of them. The ten largest make up roughly 10% of the sample. The sample consisted of peripheral blood. These receptor sequences come from a woman older than 75 with COVID-19, enrolled during active disease.

V is TRBV3-1 (or the pseudogene TRBV3-2) and J is TRBJ2-3; 10 bases are shared with TRBD2. CDR3 length equals 17 residues. J lost 0 bases, V lost 4 bases, and 7 bases had no gene match. The germline V gene encodes CDR1 LGHDT and CDR2 YNNKEL (reference sequence). CDR3 sequence reads: CASSRRTSGRSTDTQYF. The CDR3 DNA sequence: TGTGCCAGCAGCCGTCGGACTAGCGGAAGGAGCACAGATACGCAGTATTTT.

The chain couples TRBV18 to TRBJ2-5, with 8 bases matching TRBD1. CDR1 and CDR2 from the germline V gene are KGHSH and LQKENI. The CDR3 totals 17 residues. With 0 bases clipped from V and 5 bases from J, the junction kept 11 bases outside the gene matches. The CDR3 loop is CASSPPGQGALGETQYF. The CDR3 DNA sequence: TGTGCCAGCTCACCACCGGGGCAGGGGGCTCTCGGGGAGACCCAGTACTTC.

This chain uses TRBV6-5 with TRBJ2-2, with D unresolved. Per the germline V gene, CDR1 is MNHEY and CDR2 is SVGAGI. The CDR3 spans 12 residues. Trimming removed 7 bases from V and 0 bases from J, with 3 bases in between. CDR3 in amino acids: CASISNTGELFF. In DNA form, the CDR3 reads TGTGCCAGCATATCGAACACCGGGGAGCTGTTTTTT.

This chain uses TRBV2 with TRBJ1-1; D unresolved. CDR1 is SNHLY and CDR2 is FYNNEI in the germline V gene. The CDR3 is 13 amino acids. The V end lost 4 bases, the J end lost 1 base, and 7 bases lay between the germline ends. The CDR3 bases are TGTGCCAGCAGTGTAACACAGAACACTGAAGCTTTCTTT. Protein product: CASSVTQNTEAFF.

Worth noting for this clone: This sample includes further DNA sequences coding for the same CDR3. The CDR3 sequence: CASSVGGGGGAGELFF. CDR3 nucleotides: TGTGCCAGCAGCGTAGGAGGCGGCGGGGGGGCCGGGGAGCTGTTTTTT. The rearrangement uses TRBV9 and TRBJ2-2; TRBD2 matches 9 bases. Losses at the gene ends were 0 bases for V and 6 bases for J; bases not matched to a gene: 6. Germline-derived CDR1 and CDR2 are SGDLS and YYNGEE. The CDR3 sequence is 16 residues long.

The genes are TRBV7-8 and TRBJ1-5, with 8 bases fitting TRBD1. Germline trimming cut 4 bases from V and 4 bases from J; bases unmatched to any gene: 24. This CDR3 comprises 21 residues. Germline V lookup: CDR1 SGHVS, CDR2 FQNEAQ. CDR3 bases: TGTGCCAGCAGCTCAGGACAGGGCCTTGACTATGTAGCAGCATCGAATCAGCCCCAGCATTTT. Amino acids: CASSSGQGLDYVAASNQPQHF.

The chain joins TRBV5-1 to TRBJ1-2; 11 bases match TRBD1. The CDR3 totals 15 residues. The germline gives CDR1 SGHRS, CDR2 YFSETQ. The ends lost 4 bases at V and 7 bases at J; junction bases unmatched: 9. In nucleotides, the CDR3 is TGCGCCAGCAGCGCCGGGACAGGGGGAGAAGGTGGCTACACCTTC. This gives the protein CASSAGTGGEGGYTF.

The chain combines TRBV18 with TRBJ2-2; the match to TRBD2 covers 8 bases. V shed 3 bases, J shed 6 bases, and the junction held 6 bases outside the gene matches. This CDR3 comprises 15 residues. Germline assignment: CDR1 KGHSH and CDR2 LQKENI. This CDR3 reads CASSPRGGYAGELFF. CDR3 in DNA: TGTGCCAGCTCACCCCGGGGGGGGTACGCCGGGGAGCTGTTTTTT.

This sequence joins TRBV28 and TRBJ1-1; no clear D. V was shortened by 5 bases and J by 4 bases, with 14 bases between the two germline ends. The length of the CDR3 is 14 residues. Germline CDR1 reads MDHEN; CDR2 reads SYDVKM. The CDR3 region has the DNA TGTGCCAGCAGTACTAGCCTACAGCGCACTGAAGCTTTCTTT. Protein: CASSTSLQRTEAFF.

The rearrangement joins TRBV20-1 to TRBJ2-5, with D possibly being TRBD2 (5 bases). The germline gives CDR1 DFQATT, CDR2 SNEGSKA (reference sequence). This CDR3 is 11 amino acids long. The V gene lost 3 bases and the J gene lost 3 bases, with 5 bases spanning the gap. CDR3 in DNA: TGCAGTGCTAGCGGGGAAGAGACCCAGTACTTC. It is translated as CSASGEETQYF.

The V gene is TRBV4-1, the J gene TRBJ2-1; 9 nucleotides align to TRBD2. Looked up from germline, CDR1 is MGHRA and CDR2 is YSYEKL. The CDR3 has 16 residues. The V and J ends lost 0 bases and 4 bases, in that order; junction bases with no gene match: 4. The CDR3 DNA reads as TGCGCCAGCAGCCAAGATGCTAGCGGGGCATACAATGAGCAGTTCTTC. It encodes CASSQDASGAYNEQFF.

The V gene is TRBV2, the J gene TRBJ2-7; D remains ambiguous. The germline gives CDR1 SNHLY, CDR2 FYNNEI. Trimming pared 8 bases from V and 7 bases from J, leaving 21 bases between. The CDR3 sequence is 14 residues long. CDR3 DNA: TGTGCCAGCTTGGTGGGCGCCTCTGCTGAGGAGCAGTACGTC. It specifies CASLVGASAEEQYV.

This clone has only a few counts. The gene calls are TRBV6-5 and TRBJ1-4; a possible D gene is TRBD1 (5 bases). The V and J ends lost 0 bases and 3 bases respectively, with 8 bases between them. The CDR3 spans 15 residues. Per the germline V gene, CDR1 is MNHEY and CDR2 is SVGAGI. The CDR3 bases are TGTGCCAGCAGTTACTCGGGGGGTTCTAATGAAAAACTGTTTTTT. This gives the protein CASSYSGGSNEKLFF.

The rearrangement uses TRBV7-6 and TRBJ1-1; perhaps TRBD1 as D (5 bases). Germline assignment: CDR1 SGHVS and CDR2 FNYEAQ. The CDR3 loop spans 14 amino acids. V shed 3 bases and J shed 6 bases, with 14 bases lying between them. The CDR3 region is CASSLAPGPAEAFF. CDR3 coding DNA: TGTGCCAGCAGCTTGGCGCCAGGGCCCGCTGAAGCTTTCTTT.

This sequence joins TRBV6-1 and TRBJ1-6; D is perhaps TRBD1 (5 bases). The V gene's germline CDR1 is MNHNS and CDR2 SASEGT. CDR3 size: 16 residues. V lost 3 bases and J lost 4, with 13 bases in between. The CDR3 nucleotides read TGTGCCAGCAGTGATAACAGGTTGGCGTATAATTCACCCCTCCACTTT. Translation: CASSDNRLAYNSPLHF.

V gene TRBV29-1 combines with J gene TRBJ1-2, with D unresolved. CDR3 size: 12 residues. The germline V and J ends were trimmed by 7 bases and 5 bases, with 14 bases remaining between them. Germline values: CDR1 SQVTM, CDR2 ANQGSEA. The CDR3 DNA follows: TGCAGCGGGTACAGTGAAGGATATGGCTACACCTTC. Its translation is CSGYSEGYGYTF.

About this clone: In the same sample, other DNA sequences code for this CDR3. The chain links TRBV28 to TRBJ1-4; 10 nucleotides line up with TRBD1. CDR3 size: 13 residues. Germline assignment: CDR1 MDHEN and CDR2 SYDVKM. With 6 bases clipped from V and 8 bases from J, the junction kept 3 bases outside the gene matches. The CDR3: CASRDRGREKLFF. CDR3 nucleotide sequence: TGTGCCAGCAGAGACAGGGGGCGGGAAAAACTGTTTTTT.

This clone was recorded a few times. This chain joins TRBV11-2 and TRBJ1-3, with D hard to call. The germline V and J ends were trimmed by 7 bases and 1 base, with 5 bases remaining between them. Germline lookup yields CDR1 SGHAT and CDR2 FQNNGV. This CDR3 comprises 12 residues. CDR3 bases: TGTGCCAGCACTCCTTCTGGAAACACCATATATTTT. Protein: CASTPSGNTIYF.

This sequence joins TRBV5-1 and TRBJ2-5, with 7 bases that match TRBD2. With 10 bases clipped from V and 4 bases from J, the junction kept 7 bases outside the gene matches. Germline V gives CDR1 SGHRS, CDR2 YFSETQ. This CDR3 contains 12 residues. The CDR3 region is CAAGEGRETQYF. The CDR3, as DNA: TGCGCCGCGGGGGAGGGGAGAGAGACCCAGTACTTC.

The CDR3 DNA reads TGTGCCTACAAACAGGGAACGAACACTGAAGCTTTCTTT. It encodes CAYKQGTNTEAFF. The chain carries TRBV30 and TRBJ1-1; tentative D call: TRBD1 (6 bases). Germline V gene data show CDR1 as GTSNPN and CDR2 as SVGIG (reference sequence). The V end was cut by 7 bases, the J end by 1 base, with 13 bases between. The CDR3 contains 13 residues.

The V call is TRBV7-2, the J call TRBJ1-3; a weak D match, TRBD1 (6 bases). Trimming pared 5 bases from V and 0 bases from J, leaving 14 bases between. Germline CDR1 and CDR2: SGHTA and FQGNSA. The CDR3 runs 16 residues. In DNA, the CDR3 is TGTGCCAGCAGCCGCTCGGGACACGGCTCTGGAAACACCATATATTTT. Protein sequence: CASSRSGHGSGNTIYF.

This clone came up a few times. The J gene is TRBJ2-7, the V gene TRBV18; 8 positions agree with TRBD2. The germline V gene encodes CDR1 KGHSH and CDR2 LQKENI. This CDR3 has 14 residues. The trim removed 3 bases at V and 2 bases at J, leaving 3 bases unmatched. The CDR3 protein is CASSPRRGAYEQYF. CDR3 sequence (DNA): TGTGCCAGCTCACCCCGGCGGGGGGCCTACGAGCAGTACTTC. The variable domain in full, completed from reference TRBV18 and TRBJ2-7, reads NAGVMQNPRHLVRRRGQEARLRCSPMKGHSHVYWYRQLPEEGLKFMVYLQKENIIDESGMPKERFSAEFPKEGPSILRIQQVVRGDSAAYFCASSPRRGAYEQYFGPGTRLTVT.